Given below is one T cell receptor (beta chain) in context. No antigen is known for it. This specimen comes from a study of T cell clones after liver transplantation. Measured with immunoSEQ multiplex PCR; TCRdb has only the in-frame clones, and not every one. The data show around 51,000 clones, around 85% seen once. Study-wide points: Post-transplant, graft-donor-reactive CD4 TCRbeta sequences in blood dropped significantly in most of the 8 subjects.

This CDR3 comprises 14 residues. The germline gives CDR1 PRHDT, CDR2 FYEKMQ (reference sequence). V gave up 1 base and J gave up 3 bases, with 9 bases separating them. The chain links TRBV13 to TRBJ1-1; the D gene is possibly TRBD1 (5 bases). The source of this sequence is a human patient who received a liver transplant. Some T cells may trace back to the graft donor. This specimen was CD8+ T cells from blood, taken 12 months after liver transplant. The CDR3 sequence is CASSLVGGDTEAFF. CDR3 nucleotide sequence: TGTGCCAGCAGCTTAGTTGGGGGGGACACTGAAGCTTTCTTT.